The rows below give T cell receptor beta chains drawn from one sample of a study of shared clonotypes between healthy human individuals. Using immunoSEQ multiplex PCR, the repertoire was profiled, and TCRdb retains in-frame clones only, with some absent. The sample contains about 2.3 million clones, more than 80% of which appear only once. Specimen: naive CD4+ T cells from PBMCs. These receptors were collected from a man aged 18-30 years in good health. Some clones in this sample may be carry-over from other donors' samples. The CDR3 runs from the conserved cysteine through the conserved F or W. Each record gives: D gene, clone size, V gene, J gene, CDR3 protein, CDR3 DNA. A D gene is named only where the DNA matches it firmly. The size field is filled for only some rows; it gives once, few, many or a size class.

-	-	TRBV5-1	TRBJ1-1	CASSELGTVGAEAFF	TGCGCCAGCAGCGAGCTTGGGACGGTCGGAGCTGAAGCTTTCTTT
-	-	TRBV7-6	TRBJ2-6	CASTSGAGANVLTF	TGTGCCAGCACCTCCGGGGCTGGGGCCAACGTCCTGACTTTC
TRBD2	-	TRBV9	TRBJ2-7	CASSKDPGTISEQYF	TGTGCCAGCAGCAAGGACCCCGGGACTATTAGCGAGCAGTACTTC
-	-	TRBV13	TRBJ2-5	CASSPRGVSQETQYF	TGTGCCAGCAGCCCCCGGGGAGTTAGCCAAGAGACCCAGTACTTC
TRBD1	once	TRBV6-1	TRBJ2-5	CASSEIGDRRKETQYF	TGTGCCAGCAGTGAAATCGGGGACAGGAGGAAAGAGACCCAGTACTTC
-	-	TRBV6-1	TRBJ1-5	CASSGEMGVNQPQHF	TGTGCCAGCAGTGGAGAGATGGGGGTAAATCAGCCCCAGCATTTT
-	once	TRBV7-9	TRBJ2-5	CASSLDSGVETQYF	TGTGCCAGCAGCTTAGACAGCGGTGTGGAGACCCAGTACTTC
TRBD2	-	TRBV5-1	TRBJ2-1	CASSATSARAQFF	TGCGCCAGCAGCGCGACTAGCGCTAGAGCGCAGTTCTTC
-	-	TRBV27	TRBJ1-6	CASSFKSGQTGQLNSPLHF	TGTGCCAGCAGTTTCAAGTCGGGCCAGACAGGTCAACTCAATTCACCCCTCCACTTT
-	-	TRBV10-1	TRBJ2-4	CANISSGTAKNIQYF	TGCGCCAACATAAGTAGTGGCACAGCCAAAAACATTCAGTACTTC
-	few	TRBV29-1	TRBJ1-4	CSVGPGTVNEKLFF	TGCAGCGTTGGGCCAGGAACTGTTAATGAAAAACTGTTTTTT
-	-	TRBV5-1	TRBJ2-2	CASSFNSGNTGELFF	TGCGCCAGCAGCTTCAATAGCGGGAACACCGGGGAGCTGTTTTTT
TRBD1	-	TRBV19	TRBJ1-2	CASSLGPGQGSYGYTF	TGTGCCAGTAGTTTGGGTCCGGGACAGGGAAGCTATGGCTACACCTTC
TRBD2	-	TRBV11-3	TRBJ2-1	CASSFRLAGDNEQFF	TGTGCCAGCAGCTTCCGGCTAGCGGGCGACAATGAGCAGTTCTTC
TRBD2	-	TRBV4-3	TRBJ2-1	CASSPGSPGGGNEQFF	TGCGCCAGCAGCCCCGGTTCGCCGGGAGGGGGTAATGAGCAGTTCTTC
-	-	TRBV7-2	TRBJ2-1	CASSSPGLRAGNEQFF	TGTGCCAGCAGCTCACCGGGACTGAGGGCTGGCAATGAGCAGTTCTTC
TRBD1	-	TRBV12-5	TRBJ1-3	CASVRRAGQPSSGNTIYF	TGTGCTAGTGTTAGACGTGCGGGACAGCCGAGCTCTGGAAACACCATATATTTT
-	-	TRBV5-1	TRBJ2-7	CASSRDDSSYEQYF	TGCGCCAGCAGCCGGGACGATTCCTCCTACGAGCAGTACTTC
-	-	TRBV27	TRBJ1-4	CASSLLTEPEKLFF	TGTGCCAGCAGTTTGTTGACGGAACCTGAAAAACTGTTTTTT
-	-	TRBV27	TRBJ1-5	CASTPRDSGQPQHF	TGTGCCAGCACCCCCCGGGACTCGGGTCAGCCCCAGCATTTT
-	-	TRBV11-3	TRBJ1-1	CASSPGGARTEAFF	TGTGCCAGCAGCCCCGGGGGGGCCCGGACTGAAGCTTTCTTT
-	-	TRBV4-2	TRBJ2-1	CASSQGLSYNEQFF	TGTGCCAGCAGCCAAGGCCTTAGTTACAATGAGCAGTTCTTC
TRBD1	-	TRBV29-1	TRBJ1-5	CSVKGDQGGDQPQHF	TGCAGCGTCAAAGGGGACCAGGGGGGGGATCAGCCCCAGCATTTT
TRBD2	-	TRBV7-3	TRBJ2-1	CASSTTSGRAQEQFF	TGTGCCAGCAGCACGACAAGCGGGAGGGCCCAGGAGCAGTTCTTC
-	-	TRBV4-1	TRBJ2-1	CASANVNYNEQFF	TGCGCCAGCGCCAACGTAAATTACAATGAGCAGTTCTTC
-	-	TRBV11-1	TRBJ2-2	CASSSWGLNRGPNTGELFF	TGTGCCAGCAGCTCGTGGGGCCTGAACCGGGGACCGAACACCGGGGAGCTGTTTTTT
-	-	TRBV5-1	TRBJ2-3	CASSLGSGYRGPDTQYF	TGCGCCAGCAGCTTGGGGTCGGGATACCGAGGCCCAGATACGCAGTATTTT
-	-	TRBV28	TRBJ1-2	CASSLLGLGYTF	TGTGCCAGCAGTTTATTAGGTCTGGGCTACACCTTC
-	-	TRBV10-1	TRBJ2-7	CASSESGTAGKQYF	TGCGCCAGCAGTGAGTCGGGGACTGCTGGGAAGCAGTACTTC
-	few	TRBV7-6	TRBJ1-1	CASSLAGTNTEAFF	TGTGCCAGCAGCTTAGCCGGGACGAACACTGAAGCTTTCTTT
-	once	TRBV2	TRBJ1-5	CASSERQTNQPQHF	TGTGCCAGCAGTGAACGCCAGACCAATCAGCCCCAGCATTTT